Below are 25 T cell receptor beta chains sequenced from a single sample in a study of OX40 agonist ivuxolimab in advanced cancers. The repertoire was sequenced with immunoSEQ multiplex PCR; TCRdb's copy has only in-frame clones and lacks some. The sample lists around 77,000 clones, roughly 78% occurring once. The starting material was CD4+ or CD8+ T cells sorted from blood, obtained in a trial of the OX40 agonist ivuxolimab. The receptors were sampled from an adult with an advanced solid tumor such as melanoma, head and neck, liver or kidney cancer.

CDR3 in DNA: TGTGCCAGTAGTATTCAGGGGGCCGCGTCCTACGAGCAGTACTTC. Residues: CASSIQGAASYEQYF. This chain uses TRBV19 with TRBJ2-7, with 8 bases identical to TRBD1. Per germline, CDR1 LNHDA and CDR2 SQIVND (reference sequence). Trimming took 3 bases from V and 1 from J; bases not matched to a gene: 5. The CDR3 has 15 residues.

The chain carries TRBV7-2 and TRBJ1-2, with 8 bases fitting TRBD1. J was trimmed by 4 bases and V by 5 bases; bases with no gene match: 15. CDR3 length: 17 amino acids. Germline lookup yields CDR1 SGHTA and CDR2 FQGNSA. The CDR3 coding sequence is TGTGCCAGCAGCCCCGGGACAGGATATACCTCCTCCTATGGCTACACCTTC. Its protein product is CASSPGTGYTSSYGYTF.

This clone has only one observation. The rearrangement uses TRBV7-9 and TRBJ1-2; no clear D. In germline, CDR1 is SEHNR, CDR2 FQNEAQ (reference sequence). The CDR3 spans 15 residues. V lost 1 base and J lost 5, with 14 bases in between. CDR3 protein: CASSLVVQVVYGYTF. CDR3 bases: TGTGCCAGCAGCTTAGTGGTCCAGGTCGTGTATGGCTACACCTTC.

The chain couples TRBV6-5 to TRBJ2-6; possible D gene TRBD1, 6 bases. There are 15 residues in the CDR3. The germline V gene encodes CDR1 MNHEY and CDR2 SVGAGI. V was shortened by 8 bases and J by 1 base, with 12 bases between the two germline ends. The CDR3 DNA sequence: TGTGCCAGCGGAACACAGGGTTCTGGGGCCAACGTCCTGACTTTC. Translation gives CASGTQGSGANVLTF.

The CDR3 coding sequence is TGCGCCAGCAGTGATTCTTCTTCTTTTGAAAAACTGTTTTTT. It specifies CASSDSSSFEKLFF. The rearrangement links TRBV10-1 to TRBJ1-4; D remains unclear. Trimming stripped 3 bases from V and 7 bases from J, with 12 bases between. Germline assignment: CDR1 WNHNN and CDR2 SYGVQD (reference sequence). This CDR3 has 14 residues.

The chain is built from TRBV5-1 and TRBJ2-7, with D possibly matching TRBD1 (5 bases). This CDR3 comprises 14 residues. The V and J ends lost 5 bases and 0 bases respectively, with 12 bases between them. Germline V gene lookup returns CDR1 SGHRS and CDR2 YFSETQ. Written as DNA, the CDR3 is TGCGCCAGCAGAGTACAGGCGACCTCCTACGAGCAGTACTTC. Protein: CASRVQATSYEQYF.

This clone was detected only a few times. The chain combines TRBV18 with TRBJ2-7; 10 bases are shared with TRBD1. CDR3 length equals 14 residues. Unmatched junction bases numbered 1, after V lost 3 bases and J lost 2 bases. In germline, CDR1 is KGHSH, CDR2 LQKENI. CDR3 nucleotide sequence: TGTGCCAGCTCACCCGGGACAGGGGCCTACGAGCAGTACTTC. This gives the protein CASSPGTGAYEQYF.

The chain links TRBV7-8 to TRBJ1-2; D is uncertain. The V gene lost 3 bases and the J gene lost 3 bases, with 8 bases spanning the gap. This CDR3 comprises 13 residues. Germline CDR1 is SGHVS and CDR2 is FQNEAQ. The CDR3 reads CASSLGPDYGYTF. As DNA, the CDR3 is TGTGCCAGCAGCTTGGGTCCGGACTATGGCTACACCTTC. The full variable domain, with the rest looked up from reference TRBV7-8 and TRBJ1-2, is GAGVSQSPRYKVAKRGQDVALRCDPISGHVSLFWYQQALGQGPEFLTYFQNEAQLDKSGLPSDRFFAERPEGSVSTLKIQRTQQEDSAVYLCASSLGPDYGYTFGSGTRLTVV.

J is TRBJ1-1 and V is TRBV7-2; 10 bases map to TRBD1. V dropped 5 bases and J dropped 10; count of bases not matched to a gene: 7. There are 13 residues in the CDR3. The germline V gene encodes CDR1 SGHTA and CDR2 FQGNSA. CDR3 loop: CASSPPDRGRAFF. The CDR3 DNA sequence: TGTGCCAGCAGCCCTCCCGACAGGGGGCGAGCTTTCTTT. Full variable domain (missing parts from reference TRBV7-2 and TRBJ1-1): GAGVSQSPSNKVTEKGKDVELRCDPISGHTALYWYRQSLGQGLEFLIYFQGNSAPDKSGLPSDRFSAERTGGSVSTLTIQRTQQEDSAVYLCASSPPDRGRAFFGQGTRLTVV.

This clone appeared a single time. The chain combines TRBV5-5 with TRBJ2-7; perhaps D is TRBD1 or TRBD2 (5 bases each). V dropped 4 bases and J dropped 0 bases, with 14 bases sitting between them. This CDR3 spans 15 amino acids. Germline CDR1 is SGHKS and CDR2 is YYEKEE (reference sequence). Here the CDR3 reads CASSPGPPGSYEQYF. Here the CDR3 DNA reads TGTGCCAGCAGCCCGGGACCTCCGGGCTCCTACGAGCAGTACTTC.

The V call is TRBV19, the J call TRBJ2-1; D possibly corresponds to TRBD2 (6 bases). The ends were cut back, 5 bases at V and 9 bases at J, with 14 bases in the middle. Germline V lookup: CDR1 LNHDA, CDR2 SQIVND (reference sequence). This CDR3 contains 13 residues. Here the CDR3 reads CASSPGLIAEQFF. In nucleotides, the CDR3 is TGTGCCAGTAGTCCCGGACTAATCGCTGAGCAGTTCTTC.

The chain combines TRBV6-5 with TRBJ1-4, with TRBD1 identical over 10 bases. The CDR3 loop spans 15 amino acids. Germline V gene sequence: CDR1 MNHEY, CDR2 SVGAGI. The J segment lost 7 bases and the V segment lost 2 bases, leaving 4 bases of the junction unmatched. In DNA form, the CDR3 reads TGTGCCAGCAGTTACGGACAGGGGGGTTCTGAAAAACTGTTTTTT. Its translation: CASSYGQGGSEKLFF.

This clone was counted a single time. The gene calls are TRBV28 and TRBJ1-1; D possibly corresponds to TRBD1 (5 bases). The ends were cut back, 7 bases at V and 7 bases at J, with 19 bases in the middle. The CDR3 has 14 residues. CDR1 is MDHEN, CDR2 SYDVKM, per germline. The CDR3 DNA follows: TGTGCCAGCATGGTCTTGAGGGGACTAGGTGAAGCTTTCTTT. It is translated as CASMVLRGLGEAFF.

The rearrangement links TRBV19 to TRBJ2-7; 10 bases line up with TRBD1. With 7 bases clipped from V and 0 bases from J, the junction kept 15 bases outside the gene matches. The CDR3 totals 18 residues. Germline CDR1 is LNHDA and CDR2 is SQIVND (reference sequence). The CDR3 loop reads CASTPTGRQGASSYEQYF. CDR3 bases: TGTGCCAGTACCCCCACGGGGCGACAGGGGGCCAGCTCCTACGAGCAGTACTTC.

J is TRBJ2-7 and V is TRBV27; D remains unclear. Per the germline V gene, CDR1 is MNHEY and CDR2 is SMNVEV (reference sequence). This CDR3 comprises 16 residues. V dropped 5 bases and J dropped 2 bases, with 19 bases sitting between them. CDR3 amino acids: CASSPSPAYRTYEQYF. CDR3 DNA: TGTGCCAGCAGTCCATCTCCCGCATACCGCACCTACGAGCAGTACTTC.

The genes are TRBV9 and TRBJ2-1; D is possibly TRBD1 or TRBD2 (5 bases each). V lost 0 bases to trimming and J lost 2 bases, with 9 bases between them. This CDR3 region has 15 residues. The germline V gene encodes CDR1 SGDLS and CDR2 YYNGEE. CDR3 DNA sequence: TGTGCCAGCAGCGTAGAACGGGGACCCTACAATGAGCAGTTCTTC. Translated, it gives CASSVERGPYNEQFF.

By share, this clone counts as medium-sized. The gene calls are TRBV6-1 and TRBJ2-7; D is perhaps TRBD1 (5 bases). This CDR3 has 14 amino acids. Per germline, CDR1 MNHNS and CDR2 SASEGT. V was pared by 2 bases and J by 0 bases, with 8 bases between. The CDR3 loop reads CASSERGSSYEQYF. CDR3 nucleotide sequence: TGTGCCAGCAGTGAAAGGGGCAGCTCCTACGAGCAGTACTTC.

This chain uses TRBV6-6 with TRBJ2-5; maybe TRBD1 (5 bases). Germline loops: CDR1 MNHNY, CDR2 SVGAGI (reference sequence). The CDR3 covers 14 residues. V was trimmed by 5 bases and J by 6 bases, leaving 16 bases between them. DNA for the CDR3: TGTGCCAGCAGTGACAGTAGCACCCTTCAGACCCAGTACTTC. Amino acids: CASSDSSTLQTQYF.

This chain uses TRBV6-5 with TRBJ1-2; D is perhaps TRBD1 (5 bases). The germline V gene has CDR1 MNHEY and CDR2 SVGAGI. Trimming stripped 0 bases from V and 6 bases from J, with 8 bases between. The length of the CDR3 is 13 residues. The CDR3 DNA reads TGTGCCAGCAGTTACTCAGGGGTAAATGGCTACACCTTC. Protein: CASSYSGVNGYTF.

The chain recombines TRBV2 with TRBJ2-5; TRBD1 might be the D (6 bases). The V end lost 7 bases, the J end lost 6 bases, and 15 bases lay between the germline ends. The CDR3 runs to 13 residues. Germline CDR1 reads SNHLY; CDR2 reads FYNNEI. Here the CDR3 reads CASKESGTKTQYF. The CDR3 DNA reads TGTGCCAGCAAGGAGTCCGGGACAAAGACCCAGTACTTC.

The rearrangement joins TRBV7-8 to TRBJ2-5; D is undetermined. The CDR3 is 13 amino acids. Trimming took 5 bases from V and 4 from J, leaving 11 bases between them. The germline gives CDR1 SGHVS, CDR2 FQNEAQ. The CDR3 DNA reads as TGTGCCAGCAGCCCCATAGTGCCAGAGACCCAGTACTTC. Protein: CASSPIVPETQYF.

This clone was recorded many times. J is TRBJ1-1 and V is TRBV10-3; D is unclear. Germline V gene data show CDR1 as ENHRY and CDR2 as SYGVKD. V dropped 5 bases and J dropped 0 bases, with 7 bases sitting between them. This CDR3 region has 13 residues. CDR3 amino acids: CAISFGLNTEAFF. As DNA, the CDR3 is TGTGCCATCAGTTTCGGGCTGAACACTGAAGCTTTCTTT.

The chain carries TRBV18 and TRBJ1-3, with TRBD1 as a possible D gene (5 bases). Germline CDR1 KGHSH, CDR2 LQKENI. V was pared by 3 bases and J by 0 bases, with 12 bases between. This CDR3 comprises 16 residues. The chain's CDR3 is CASSPFDSRSGNTIYF. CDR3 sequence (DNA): TGTGCCAGCTCACCCTTTGACAGTCGCTCTGGAAACACCATATATTTT.

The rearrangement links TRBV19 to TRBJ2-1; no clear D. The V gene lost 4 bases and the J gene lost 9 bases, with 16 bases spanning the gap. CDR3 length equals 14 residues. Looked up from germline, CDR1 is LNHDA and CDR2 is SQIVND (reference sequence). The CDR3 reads CASSRAKGVSEQFF. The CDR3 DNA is TGTGCCAGTAGTAGGGCAAAAGGTGTAAGTGAGCAGTTCTTC. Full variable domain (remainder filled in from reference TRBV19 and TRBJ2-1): DGGITQSPKYLFRKEGQNVTLSCEQNLNHDAMYWYRQDPGQGLRLIYYSQIVNDFQKGDIAEGYSVSREKKESFPLTVTSAQKNPTAFYLCASSRAKGVSEQFFGPGTRLTVL.

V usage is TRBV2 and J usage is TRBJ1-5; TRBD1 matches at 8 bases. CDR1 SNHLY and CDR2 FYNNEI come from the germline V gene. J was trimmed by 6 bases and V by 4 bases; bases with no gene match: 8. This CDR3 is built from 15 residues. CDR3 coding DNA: TGTGCCAGCAGTGGCCCGGGGGGGACAGGTCAGCCCCAGCATTTT. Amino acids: CASSGPGGTGQPQHF. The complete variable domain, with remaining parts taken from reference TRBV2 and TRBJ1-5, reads EPEVTQTPSHQVTQMGQEVILRCVPISNHLYFYWYRQILGQKVEFLVSFYNNEISEKSEIFDDQFSVERPDGSNFTLKIRSTKLEDSAMYFCASSGPGGTGQPQHFGDGTRLSIL.